These T cell receptor beta chains were read from a single sample in a study of T cell changes during pregnancy in multiple sclerosis. The repertoire was sequenced with immunoSEQ multiplex PCR; TCRdb's copy has only in-frame clones and lacks some. In the table there are 45,000 to 55,000 clones, about 91% of which are singletons. Material: peripheral blood, obtained after pregnancy. The receptors stem from a female donor with multiple sclerosis, enrolled in a pregnancy study. The CDR3 runs from the conserved cysteine through the conserved F or W. A D gene is named only where the DNA matches it firmly. A clone size is listed for some rows: how often the clone was seen (once, few, many), or a class if it is expanded.

j_call,d_call,clone_size,v_call,cdr3_nt,cdr3_aa
TRBJ2-3,TRBD2,NA,TRBV6-4,TGTGCCAGCAGTGGGACTAGCGGGGGGGCAGATACGCAGTATTTT,CASSGTSGGADTQYF
TRBJ2-3,NA,NA,TRBV6-5,TGTGCCAGCAGTTACCTAGTAGCTGCAGATACGCAGTATTTT,CASSYLVAADTQYF
TRBJ1-1,TRBD1,once,TRBV18,TGTGCCAGCTCCGATACAGGGGTCGGGACTGAAGCTTTCTTT,CASSDTGVGTEAFF
TRBJ2-2,TRBD1,NA,TRBV15,TGTGCCACCAGCGGACAGGGGCCCGGGGAGCTGTTTTTT,CATSGQGPGELFF
TRBJ2-2,NA,NA,TRBV25-1,TGTGCCAGCAGTGGTAAATACACCGGGGAGCTGTTTTTT,CASSGKYTGELFF
TRBJ2-5,NA,NA,TRBV7-9,TGTGCCAGCAGCTTAAGCGGGGCGGGGGCTGAGACCCAGTACTTC,CASSLSGAGAETQYF
TRBJ1-5,TRBD1,NA,TRBV2,TGTGCCAGCAGTAGGGAACAGGGGGGCAATCAGCCCCAGCATTTT,CASSREQGGNQPQHF
TRBJ2-3,NA,NA,TRBV5-5,TGTGCCAGCAGCTTGACAGGGTCGGCAGATACGCAGTATTTT,CASSLTGSADTQYF
TRBJ1-1,NA,NA,TRBV25-1,TGTGCCAGCCTAGGGAACACTGAAGCTTTCTTT,CASLGNTEAFF
TRBJ2-3,TRBD2,NA,TRBV7-2,TGTGCCAGCAGCGTAGCCTCCACTAGCGGGGGCACAGATACGCAGTATTTT,CASSVASTSGGTDTQYF
TRBJ2-3,TRBD2,once,TRBV7-9,TGTGCCAGCAGCTTAGTTCTAGCGGGGGGGGGCACAGATACGCAGTATTTT,CASSLVLAGGGTDTQYF
TRBJ1-6,TRBD1,NA,TRBV13,TGTGCCAGCAGCCCGGGACAGGGATCTTCACCCCTCCACTTT,CASSPGQGSSPLHF
TRBJ1-6,NA,NA,TRBV7-2,TGTGCCAGCAGCGACCGGGACAACCATTCACCCCTCCACTTT,CASSDRDNHSPLHF
TRBJ1-1,NA,NA,TRBV5-1,TGCGCCAGCAGCCCCACGGGCACTGAAGCTTTCTTT,CASSPTGTEAFF
TRBJ2-7,NA,NA,TRBV7-9,TGTGCCAGCAGCCGACTAGGGGCGGGCCAGGTGATCGAGCAGTACTTC,CASSRLGAGQVIEQYF
TRBJ2-3,NA,NA,TRBV28,TGTGCCAGCAGTTTGAGCCCTACGCAGTATTTT,CASSLSPTQYF
TRBJ1-2,NA,NA,TRBV4-3,TGCGCCAGCAGCCAAGATCCGGGGTCCTATGGCTACACCTTC,CASSQDPGSYGYTF
TRBJ1-6,NA,few,TRBV18,TGTGCCAGCCTCGACAGGTATAATTCACCCCTCCACTTT,CASLDRYNSPLHF
TRBJ1-5,NA,once,TRBV19,TGTGCCAGTAGCCCATCAATATCGGGGATAAATAGCAATCAGCCCCAGCATTTT,CASSPSISGINSNQPQHF
TRBJ2-3,NA,NA,TRBV5-1,TGCGCCAGCAGCTTTGGCGGGGTAGACACAGATACGCAGTATTTT,CASSFGGVDTDTQYF
TRBJ1-6,NA,once,TRBV12-5,TGTGCTAGTGGTCAGCTTGGGGCCTCACCCCTCCACTTT,CASGQLGASPLHF
TRBJ2-5,NA,NA,TRBV4-1,TGCGCCAGCAGCCAAGGCTGGGCCCAAGAGACCCAGTACTTC,CASSQGWAQETQYF
TRBJ1-1,NA,NA,TRBV27,TGTGCCAGCCTTCCCGGACAGTTGAACACTGAAGCTTTCTTT,CASLPGQLNTEAFF
TRBJ1-6,TRBD1,NA,TRBV5-5,TGTGCCAGCAGCGGAACCGGGACAGCAAATTCACCCCTCCACTTT,CASSGTGTANSPLHF
TRBJ2-3,TRBD1,NA,TRBV6-4,TGTGCCAGCAGTGACGGACAGGGGGCAGATACGCAGTATTTT,CASSDGQGADTQYF
TRBJ1-2,TRBD1,NA,TRBV14,TGTGCCAGCAGCGTTACAGGGGGCGCTTCTTATGGCTACACCTTC,CASSVTGGASYGYTF
TRBJ1-2,TRBD1,NA,TRBV18,TGTGCCAGCTCTCCTGACAGGGTCTATGGCTACACCTTC,CASSPDRVYGYTF
TRBJ1-3,NA,NA,TRBV10-3,TGTGCCATCAGTGAGTCGATGATTCTACAGGGTAAATCTGGAAACACCATATATTTT,CAISESMILQGKSGNTIYF
TRBJ1-1,NA,NA,TRBV11-3,TGTGCCAGCAGCTTAGCGCCGGGGACTGAAGCTTTCTTT,CASSLAPGTEAFF
TRBJ2-1,TRBD1,few,TRBV6-4,TGTGCCAGCAGTGGGACAGGGGGCTACAATGAGCAGTTCTTC,CASSGTGGYNEQFF
TRBJ2-3,NA,NA,TRBV10-2,TGCGCCAGCTCTAAGGGAGGGGGGCTTCGCGATACGCAGTATTTT,CASSKGGGLRDTQYF
TRBJ2-7,NA,NA,TRBV5-6,TGTGCCAGCAGCTTGGTTAGGGGTCACGAGCAGTACTTC,CASSLVRGHEQYF
TRBJ2-3,TRBD1,NA,TRBV19,TGTGCCAGTAGTCTCCGGACAGGGCGGAGCACAGATACGCAGTATTTT,CASSLRTGRSTDTQYF
TRBJ1-1,NA,NA,TRBV27,TGTGCCAGCAGTTTATCTCCCGACTACAGGGCGGTTAACACTGAAGCTTTCTTT,CASSLSPDYRAVNTEAFF
TRBJ1-1,TRBD1,NA,TRBV5-6,TGTGCCAGCAGCATACAGGGGACCCTGAACACTGAAGCTTTCTTT,CASSIQGTLNTEAFF
TRBJ1-4,NA,once,TRBV21-1,TGTGCCAGACTCCTCGGGACATCCGCTCACAGGACCTTTAATGAAAAACTGTTTTTT,CARLLGTSAHRTFNEKLFF
TRBJ1-4,NA,NA,TRBV6-6,TGTGCCAGCAGTTACTCGCACTTATCAAATGAAAAACTGTTTTTT,CASSYSHLSNEKLFF
TRBJ2-3,NA,NA,TRBV7-2,TGTGCCAGCAGCCTAACGGCAGATACGCAGTATTTT,CASSLTADTQYF
TRBJ1-4,TRBD1,NA,TRBV5-5,TGTGCCAGCAGCTGGAGGGGACAGCCGGCAACTAATGAAAAACTGTTTTTT,CASSWRGQPATNEKLFF
TRBJ2-4,TRBD1,NA,TRBV6-6,TGTGCCAGCAAAGGGGCGGGTGGACAGGCGCTAAACATTCAGTACTTC,CASKGAGGQALNIQYF
TRBJ1-3,NA,NA,TRBV6-5,TGTGCCAGCAGTGTCCGACAGGAAAGAAACACCATATATTTT,CASSVRQERNTIYF
TRBJ2-7,TRBD2,NA,TRBV2,TGTGCCAGCAGAGCCTTAGCGGGGAGCTCCTACGAGCAGTACTTC,CASRALAGSSYEQYF
TRBJ2-7,NA,NA,TRBV7-3,TGTGCCAGCAGCTCGACACTCCCCTACGAGCAGTACTTC,CASSSTLPYEQYF
TRBJ1-2,TRBD1,NA,TRBV6-6,TGTGCCAGCAGTTCGCGGACAGGGGCAGAGGGTGGCTACACCTTC,CASSSRTGAEGGYTF
TRBJ1-4,NA,NA,TRBV30,TGTGCCTGGAGACTGGCAGGGTACCCCCGGGAAAAACTGTTTTTT,CAWRLAGYPREKLFF
TRBJ1-1,TRBD1,once,TRBV25-1,TGTGCCAGCAACCAACAGGGGGCGACTGAAGCTTTCTTT,CASNQQGATEAFF
TRBJ2-2,NA,medium-sized,TRBV4-3,TGCGCCAGCAGCCAAGAGTCGGGGATGAACACCGGGGAGCTGTTTTTT,CASSQESGMNTGELFF
TRBJ2-5,TRBD2,NA,TRBV4-2,TGTGCCAGCAGCCAAGATCCTAGCGGGGGGGCGCAGACCCAGTACTTC,CASSQDPSGGAQTQYF
TRBJ2-2,TRBD1,NA,TRBV19,TGTGCCAGTAGTATTCCCGGGACAGCTACCGGGGAGCTGTTTTTT,CASSIPGTATGELFF
TRBJ2-1,TRBD1,NA,TRBV23-1,TGCGCCCCATACCCTCGACGGACAGGGAGCTCCTACAATGAGCAGTTCTTC,CAPYPRRTGSSYNEQFF